These T cell receptor beta chains were read from a single sample in a study of beta chain features in type 1 diabetes. Using immunoSEQ multiplex PCR, the repertoire was profiled, and TCRdb retains in-frame clones only, with some absent. The table records about 620,000 clones, roughly a sixth of them present only once. Sequencing was performed on naive CD4+ T cells from blood. The origin of the receptors is a man younger than 35 in good health. Each CDR3 is given with its conserved first and last residue. A D gene is named only where the DNA matches it firmly. Clone sizes are given selectively: once, few, many, or a class where the clone is expanded.

.,TRBV7-2,.,TRBJ2-3,TGTGCCAGCAGCTTCAGGGAGAGGTCACTTACGTCAAGGGATACGCAGTATTTT,CASSFRERSLTSRDTQYF
.,TRBV4-2,.,TRBJ2-2,TGTGCCAGCAGCCAAGATCTCAGCGGGAACACCGGGGAGCTGTTTTTT,CASSQDLSGNTGELFF
few,TRBV2,TRBD2,TRBJ2-7,TGTGCCAGCAGTTCCTGGAGCGGGGGGGCCTCAGAGCAGTACTTC,CASSSWSGGASEQYF
.,TRBV9,TRBD1,TRBJ2-7,TGTGCCAGCAGCCCGCGGACAGGCCTACTCTCCTACGAGCAGTACTTC,CASSPRTGLLSYEQYF
.,TRBV29-1,.,TRBJ2-5,TGCAGCGTTGTTGGTCTTCGGGGGTACATCGAAGAGACCCAGTACTTC,CSVVGLRGYIEETQYF
few,TRBV9,.,TRBJ2-7,TGTGCCAGCAGCGCGGGACCCGGCAGATACGAGCAGTACTTC,CASSAGPGRYEQYF
few,TRBV28,.,TRBJ2-7,TGTGCCAGCAGCCTCCGAAGGGACGAGCAGTACTTC,CASSLRRDEQYF
.,TRBV28,.,TRBJ1-5,TGTGCCATTGACATGGGGGGTCGTACGGGGTCCCAGCATTTT,CAIDMGGRTGSQHF
.,TRBV27,TRBD1,TRBJ2-5,TGTGCCAGCAGTTTATGGGGACAGGGGTCAGAGACCCAGTACTTC,CASSLWGQGSETQYF
.,TRBV28,.,TRBJ1-1,TGTGCCAGCGGTCCAAGGGGGGGAAGCACTGAAGCTTTCTTT,CASGPRGGSTEAFF
.,TRBV6-5,TRBD1,TRBJ1-1,TGTGCCAGCAGGAGGGGGCTCACTGAAGCTTTCTTT,CASRRGLTEAFF
few,TRBV10-3,.,TRBJ1-5,TGTGCCATCAGTGAGGGGGTCCTCAATCAGCCCCAGCATTTT,CAISEGVLNQPQHF
few,TRBV6-1,.,TRBJ1-1,TGTGCCAGCAGATGGGCGAGGTCTGAAGCTTTCTTT,CASRWARSEAFF
.,TRBV5-1,TRBD2,TRBJ2-1,TGCGCCAGCAGCATCGGACTAGCGGGAGAAGGTGAGCAGTTCTTC,CASSIGLAGEGEQFF
.,TRBV29-1,.,TRBJ2-5,TGCAGCGTTGAAGACCGGAATCAAGAGACCCAGTACTTC,CSVEDRNQETQYF
few,TRBV6-6,.,TRBJ1-5,TGTGCCAGCAGCTCCTTTAGCAATCAGCCCCAGCATTTT,CASSSFSNQPQHF
.,TRBV29-1,.,TRBJ1-1,TGCAGCGTTTTTACGGTCATGAACACTGAAGCTTTCTTT,CSVFTVMNTEAFF